These T cell receptor beta chains were read from a single sample in a study of CD8 T cells in ankylosing spondylitis. Each CDR3 protein gets one entry after TCRdb re-called the 5' RACE reads with MiXCR. The sample holds approximately 100,000 distinct CDR3 sequences, approximately 25% seen once. Sequencing was carried out using synovial fluid, either unsorted or a sorted T cell fraction (not recorded which). These receptors all stem from a male donor with ankylosing spondylitis. CDR3s include the opening cysteine and the closing phenylalanine or tryptophan. D genes are given only for firm matches. Clone size is given for some rows only: seen once, a few or many times, or a class if the clone is expanded.

.	TRBV20-1	TRBJ1-1	.	TGCAGTGCTGGGGGGGGCAGGAGTGGGAACACTGAAGCTTTCTTT	CSAGGGRSGNTEAFF
many	TRBV2	TRBJ2-1	.	TGTGCCAGCAGTGAATGGGGGGGCTGGGGGATCTTC	CASSEWGGWGIF
many	TRBV5-1	TRBJ1-5	.	TGCGCCAGCAGCTTGGGGACAGCGTTTGATCAGCCCCAGCATTTT	CASSLGTAFDQPQHF
.	TRBV7-9	TRBJ1-2	.	TGTGCCAGCAGCCACCGGGACACAGACTATGGCTACACCTTC	CASSHRDTDYGYTF
.	TRBV11-2	TRBJ2-1	TRBD1	TGTGCCAGCACTCCCGCAGGGGGCTTGAATGAGCAGTTCTTC	CASTPAGGLNEQFF
.	TRBV7-6	TRBJ2-1	.	TGTGCCAGCAGCTCCGAGTTCATAGCCTCCTACAATGAGCAGTTCTTC	CASSSEFIASYNEQFF
.	TRBV5-4	TRBJ2-7	TRBD1	TGTGCCAGCAGCTTGGAAGGCCGGGACAGAACCTACGAGCAGTACTTC	CASSLEGRDRTYEQYF
few	TRBV7-7	TRBJ2-2	.	TGTGCCAGCAGCTTAGGTGGCACCTCCGGCACCGGGGAGCTGTTTTTT	CASSLGGTSGTGELFF
few	TRBV10-2	TRBJ2-7	TRBD1	TGCGCCAGCAGTGAGTCGAAGCCCGGGACAGGGGTGTCCGAGCAGTACTTC	CASSESKPGTGVSEQYF
.	TRBV7-9	TRBJ2-5	TRBD1	TGTGCCAGCAGCTTAGTCCCTGCCAGGGGGCTGCAAGAGACCCAGTACTTC	CASSLVPARGLQETQYF
few	TRBV11-2	TRBJ1-5	TRBD1	TGTGCCAGCAGCTTAAGTTTGGGACAGACGGTAGAAAATCAGCCCCAGCATTTT	CASSLSLGQTVENQPQHF
few	TRBV5-1	TRBJ2-5	TRBD2	TGCGCCAGCAGCTCGTTAGCGGGAGGGTGGCAAGAGACCCAGTACTTC	CASSSLAGGWQETQYF
.	TRBV7-9	TRBJ2-1	.	TGTGCCAGCAGGGGAAGTTTACGGGAGACCGGTGAGCAGTTCTTC	CASRGSLRETGEQFF
.	TRBV5-4	TRBJ2-2	.	TGTGCCAGCAGCCCTGGAGGAAGATCGGACACCGGGGAGCTGTTTTTT	CASSPGGRSDTGELFF
.	TRBV5-1	TRBJ2-1	TRBD1	TGCGCCAGCAGCTTGGGCCAGGGGGCGATGAGTGAGCAGTTCTTC	CASSLGQGAMSEQFF
few	TRBV7-9	TRBJ1-6	.	TGTGCCACCGGACAGTATAATTCACCCCTCCACTTT	CATGQYNSPLHF
few	TRBV10-2	TRBJ2-1	.	TGCGCCAGCAGTGTTCATAGTGGTGGGGGTGAGCAGTTCTTC	CASSVHSGGGEQFF
few	TRBV11-3	TRBJ2-5	TRBD1	TGTGCCAGCAGCTTGTTCGGGACAGACGTTACAGAGACCCAGTACTTC	CASSLFGTDVTETQYF
few	TRBV29-1	TRBJ2-1	TRBD2	TGCAGCGTTGAAGGGGGCCGCGGGAGCAATGAGCAGTTCTTC	CSVEGGRGSNEQFF
few	TRBV5-1	TRBJ2-3	.	TGCGCCAGCAGCTTGGAATATTTAACAGATACGCAGTATTTT	CASSLEYLTDTQYF
.	TRBV20-1	TRBJ2-1	.	TGCAGTGCTAGAAAGTCTGCTAATGAGCAGTTCTTC	CSARKSANEQFF
.	TRBV20-1	TRBJ2-1	.	TGCAGCCCCTTTTTAGGGAAAGAGAAATACAATGAGCAGTTCTTC	CSPFLGKEKYNEQFF
many	TRBV30	TRBJ2-1	.	TGTGCCTGGAGTGAAGGGGACCCATCCTACAATGAGCAGTTCTTC	CAWSEGDPSYNEQFF
.	TRBV12-3/TRBV12-4	TRBJ2-2	.	TGTGCCAGCGGGGAGAGGATCACCGGGGAGCTGTTTTTT	CASGERITGELFF
few	TRBV13	TRBJ1-4	TRBD1	TGTGCCAGCAGCTCCGGGACAGGGGAAAAACTGTTTTTT	CASSSGTGEKLFF
.	TRBV20-1	TRBJ1-2	.	TGCAGTGCCCCCCGGGCGAAAGGCTACACCTTC	CSAPRAKGYTF
few	TRBV30	TRBJ2-3	TRBD2	TGTGCCTGCTCTTCCCTAGCGGGAGGAGGAAAAGATACGCAGTATTTT	CACSSLAGGGKDTQYF
many	TRBV12-3/TRBV12-4	TRBJ2-5	.	TGTGCCAGCACCCGTCGGGCTCAAGAGACCCAGTACTTC	CASTRRAQETQYF
.	TRBV4-1	TRBJ1-1	TRBD1	TGCGCCAGCAGCCGGCACAGGGGTTCCCTAGAGCAGGCTTTCTTT	CASSRHRGSLEQAFF